The 9 T cell receptor beta chains listed next were all sequenced from one sample in a study of T cells in Graves' hyperthyroidism and ophthalmopathy. Regions amplified from RNA transcripts were the TCR beta CDR3 regions. The TCR CDR3 was amplified in a first-round RT-PCR using the HTBI primer set. TCRdb recomputed calls from the multiplex PCR reads with MiXCR, one row per CDR3 protein. The sample has 610,000 or so distinct CDR3 sequences; roughly 46% are singletons. Material for sequencing was peripheral blood or thyroid tissue (not recorded which). These receptors came from a woman in her late teens or twenties with Graves' hyperthyroidism.

This rearrangement joins TRBV20-1 to TRBJ2-3, with D perhaps TRBD2 (6 bases). The CDR3 length is 17 residues. Trimming took off 1 base at V and 3 bases at J, with 20 bases between the two ends. Germline V gives CDR1 DFQATT, CDR2 SNEGSKA (reference sequence). CDR3 DNA: TGCAGTGCTAGAGTCGCCGGGCGGGGCACTTCGACAGATACGCAGTATTTT. Residues: CSARVAGRGTSTDTQYF.

The chain links TRBV2 to TRBJ1-2; 7 nucleotides align to TRBD1. Trimming took 9 bases from V and 3 from J; bases not matched to a gene: 7. CDR1 and CDR2 from the germline V gene are SNHLY and FYNNEI. The CDR3 sequence is 13 residues long. The CDR3 loop reads CARRTGVDYGYTF. The CDR3 DNA reads as TGTGCCAGACGAACAGGGGTAGACTATGGCTACACCTTC.

In its sample, this clonotype was seen many times. CDR3 sequence (DNA): TGTGCCAGCTCGCCTACCAGGAGCTCCTACGAGCAGTACTTC. Translation: CASSPTRSSYEQYF. V is TRBV18 and J is TRBJ2-7; no clear D gene. Germline V gene lookup returns CDR1 KGHSH and CDR2 LQKENI. The CDR3 runs to 14 residues. The germline V and J ends were trimmed by 6 bases and 0 bases, with 12 bases remaining between them.

The V and J genes are TRBV4-1 and TRBJ2-7; 7 bases match TRBD1. Germline V gene sequence: CDR1 MGHRA, CDR2 YSYEKL. The CDR3 totals 14 residues. V lost 5 bases and J lost 2; bases outside the gene matches: 6. The CDR3 is CASSETGFPYEQYF. CDR3 sequence (DNA): TGCGCCAGCAGCGAGACAGGGTTTCCCTACGAGCAGTACTTC.

With respect to this clonotype: Compared with germline, one end of the junction differs, possibly owing to a read error. In DNA form, the CDR3 reads TGTGCCACCAGCAGAGATCGGGCAGATGAAGCTTTC. Amino acid sequence: CATSRDRADEAF. The chain employs TRBV15 and TRBJ1-2; D gene unclear. Germline V gives CDR1 LNHNV, CDR2 YYDKDF (reference sequence). The CDR3 consists of 12 residues.

As for this clonotype: One junction end does not reproduce the germline sequence, and a read error may be involved. The rearrangement joins TRBV4-1 to TRBJ2-2; D is unclear. CDR3 size: 14 residues. The V gene's germline CDR1 is MGHRA and CDR2 YSYEKL. In nucleotides, the CDR3 is TGTGCCAGCAGCCAACACCTCGGAAGGGGGGAGCTGTTTTTT. Translated, it gives CASSQHLGRGELFF.

As regards this clonotype: A much larger clone differs from this one at a single base, so this may be a read error. V is TRBV20-1 and J is TRBJ1-5; 9 positions match TRBD1. Germline values: CDR1 DFQATT, CDR2 SNEGSKA (reference sequence). The CDR3 loop spans 20 amino acids. CDR3 nucleotides: TGCAGTGCTACCGGAGGAGGGGGACAGGGCCGCTATGTGGGCAATCGGCCCCAGCATTTT. Amino acid sequence: CSATGGGGQGRYVGNRPQHF.

A remark on this clonotype: A much larger clone is a single base away; this may be a read error. The J gene is TRBJ2-5, the V gene TRBV12-3 or TRBV12-4; the match to TRBD2 covers 13 bases. The CDR3 has 16 amino acids. CDR3 DNA: TGTGCCAGCAGCCTCTTCGGACTAGCGGGAGTTGAGACCCAGCACTTC. Protein sequence: CASSLFGLAGVETQHF.

Only one count was recorded for this clonotype. The junction departs from germline at one end; a sequencing error may be responsible. The chain is built from TRBV5-1 and TRBJ2-5, with D tentatively TRBD2 (6 bases). CDR3 size: 15 residues. CDR1 is SGHRS, CDR2 YFSETQ, per germline. The CDR3 coding sequence is TGCGCCAGCGGCTTGGCCGGGGGTTACCAAGAGACCCAGTACTTC. It is translated as CASGLAGGYQETQYF.